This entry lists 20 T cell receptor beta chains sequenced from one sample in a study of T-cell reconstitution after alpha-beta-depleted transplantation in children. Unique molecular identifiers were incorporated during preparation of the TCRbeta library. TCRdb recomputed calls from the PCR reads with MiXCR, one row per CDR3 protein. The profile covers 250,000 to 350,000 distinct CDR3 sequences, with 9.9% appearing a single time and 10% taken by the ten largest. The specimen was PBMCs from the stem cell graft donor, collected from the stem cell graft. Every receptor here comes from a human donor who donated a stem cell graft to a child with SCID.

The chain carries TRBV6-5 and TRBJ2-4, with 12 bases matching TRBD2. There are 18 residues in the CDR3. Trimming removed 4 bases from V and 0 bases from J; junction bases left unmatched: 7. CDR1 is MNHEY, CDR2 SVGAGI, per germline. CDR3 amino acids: CASSSSGGGVGAKNIQYF. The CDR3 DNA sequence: TGTGCCAGCAGTTCTAGCGGGGGGGGGGTAGGAGCCAAAAACATTCAGTACTTC.

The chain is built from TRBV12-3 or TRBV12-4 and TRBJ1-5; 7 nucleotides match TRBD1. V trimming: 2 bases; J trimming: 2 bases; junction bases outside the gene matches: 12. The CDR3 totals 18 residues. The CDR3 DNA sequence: TGTGCCAGCAGTTTACGTGGTAGGGGGCTGTTTGGCAATCAGCCCCAGCATTTT. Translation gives CASSLRGRGLFGNQPQHF.

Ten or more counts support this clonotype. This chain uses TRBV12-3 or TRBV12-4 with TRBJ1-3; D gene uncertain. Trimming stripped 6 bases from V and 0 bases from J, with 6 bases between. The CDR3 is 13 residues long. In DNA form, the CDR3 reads TGTGCCAGCAGCCCAGACTCTGGAAACACCATATATTTT. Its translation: CASSPDSGNTIYF.

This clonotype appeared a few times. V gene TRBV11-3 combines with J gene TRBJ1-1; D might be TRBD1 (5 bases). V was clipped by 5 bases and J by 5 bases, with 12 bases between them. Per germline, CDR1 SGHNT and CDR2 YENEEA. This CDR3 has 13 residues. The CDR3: CASSVTAKTEAFF. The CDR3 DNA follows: TGTGCCAGCAGCGTGACAGCAAAGACTGAAGCTTTCTTT.

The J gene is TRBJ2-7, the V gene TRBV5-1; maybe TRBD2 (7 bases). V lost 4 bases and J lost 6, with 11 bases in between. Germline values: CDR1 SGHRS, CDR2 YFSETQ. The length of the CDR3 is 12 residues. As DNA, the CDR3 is TGCGCCAGCAGCAGGGGGGAGGGCGAGCAGTACTTC. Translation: CASSRGEGEQYF.

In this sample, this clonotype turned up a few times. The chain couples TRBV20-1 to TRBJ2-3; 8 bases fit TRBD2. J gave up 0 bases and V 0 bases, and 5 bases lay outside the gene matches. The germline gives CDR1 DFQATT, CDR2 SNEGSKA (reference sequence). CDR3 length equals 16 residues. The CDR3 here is CSARDSLAGSTDTQYF. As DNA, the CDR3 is TGCAGTGCTAGAGATAGCCTAGCGGGCAGCACAGATACGCAGTATTTT.

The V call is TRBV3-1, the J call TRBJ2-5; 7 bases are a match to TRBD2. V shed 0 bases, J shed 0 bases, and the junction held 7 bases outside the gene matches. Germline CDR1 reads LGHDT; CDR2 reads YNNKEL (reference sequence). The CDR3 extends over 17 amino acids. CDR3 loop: CASSQDGRRGNQETQYF. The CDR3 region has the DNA TGTGCCAGCAGCCAAGATGGTCGGCGGGGGAACCAAGAGACCCAGTACTTC.

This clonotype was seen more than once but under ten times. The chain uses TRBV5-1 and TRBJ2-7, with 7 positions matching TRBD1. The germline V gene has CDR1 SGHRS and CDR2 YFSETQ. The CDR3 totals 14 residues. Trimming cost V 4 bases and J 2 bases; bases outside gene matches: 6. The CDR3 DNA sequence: TGCGCCAGCAGCCCCGGGACAGACCCCTACGAGCAGTACTTC. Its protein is CASSPGTDPYEQYF.

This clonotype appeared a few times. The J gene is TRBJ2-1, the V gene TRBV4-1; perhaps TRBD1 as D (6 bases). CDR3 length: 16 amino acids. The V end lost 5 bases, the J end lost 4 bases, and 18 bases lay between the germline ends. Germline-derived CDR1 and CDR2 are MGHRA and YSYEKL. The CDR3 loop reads CASSGPGQTLYNEQFF. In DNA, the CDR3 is TGCGCCAGCAGCGGCCCGGGACAAACCTTGTACAATGAGCAGTTCTTC.

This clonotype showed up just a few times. Here the CDR3 reads CASSLFRDSYEQYF. Written as DNA, the CDR3 is TGCGCCAGCAGCTTGTTCAGGGACTCCTACGAGCAGTACTTC. The gene calls are TRBV5-1 and TRBJ2-7, with D tentatively TRBD1 (5 bases). The germline V gene encodes CDR1 SGHRS and CDR2 YFSETQ. Trimming took 1 base from V and 0 from J, leaving 8 bases between them. This CDR3 comprises 14 residues.

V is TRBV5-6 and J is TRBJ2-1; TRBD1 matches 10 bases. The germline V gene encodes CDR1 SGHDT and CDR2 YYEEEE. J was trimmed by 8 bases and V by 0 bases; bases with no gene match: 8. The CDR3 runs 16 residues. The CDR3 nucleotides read TGTGCCAGCAGCTTGGGTAGGCGGGACAGGGGCGATGAGCAGTTCTTC. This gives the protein CASSLGRRDRGDEQFF.

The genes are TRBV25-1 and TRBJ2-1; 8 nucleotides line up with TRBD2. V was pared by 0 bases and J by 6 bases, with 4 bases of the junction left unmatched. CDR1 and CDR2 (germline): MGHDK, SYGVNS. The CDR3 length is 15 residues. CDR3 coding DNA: TGTGCCAGCAGTGAATATACGGGGGGGGTCAATGAGCAGTTCTTC. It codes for CASSEYTGGVNEQFF.

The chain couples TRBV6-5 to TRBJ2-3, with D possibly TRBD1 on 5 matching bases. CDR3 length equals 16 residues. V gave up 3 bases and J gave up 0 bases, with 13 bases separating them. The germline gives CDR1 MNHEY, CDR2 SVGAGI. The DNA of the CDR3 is TGTGCCAGCAGTTATGGGCCGACAGCCAGCACAGATACGCAGTATTTT. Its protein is CASSYGPTASTDTQYF.

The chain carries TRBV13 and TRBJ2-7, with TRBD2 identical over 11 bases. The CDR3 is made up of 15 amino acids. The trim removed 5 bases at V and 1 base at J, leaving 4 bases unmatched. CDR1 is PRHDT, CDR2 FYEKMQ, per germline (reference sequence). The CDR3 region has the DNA TGTGCCAGCAGCGAACGGACTAGCGGGTCCTACGAGCAGTACTTC. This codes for CASSERTSGSYEQYF.

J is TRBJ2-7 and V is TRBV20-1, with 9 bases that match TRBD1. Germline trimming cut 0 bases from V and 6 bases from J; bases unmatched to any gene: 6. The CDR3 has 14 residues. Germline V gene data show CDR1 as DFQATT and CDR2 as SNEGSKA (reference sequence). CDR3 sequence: CSAREQDRGLEQYF. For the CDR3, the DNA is TGCAGTGCTAGAGAGCAGGACAGGGGACTCGAGCAGTACTTC.

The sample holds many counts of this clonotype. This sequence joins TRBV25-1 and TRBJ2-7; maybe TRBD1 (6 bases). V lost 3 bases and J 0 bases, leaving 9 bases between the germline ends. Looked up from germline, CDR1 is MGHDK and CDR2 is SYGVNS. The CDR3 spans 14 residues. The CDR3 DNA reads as TGTGCCAGCAGTGACGGACAGAGCTCCTACGAGCAGTACTTC. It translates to CASSDGQSSYEQYF.

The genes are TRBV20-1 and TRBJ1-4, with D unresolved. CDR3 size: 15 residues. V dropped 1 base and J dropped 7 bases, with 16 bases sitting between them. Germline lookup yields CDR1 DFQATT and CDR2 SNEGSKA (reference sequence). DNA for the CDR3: TGCAGTGCTAGAGGTTCGGGAGCGGGCCCTGAAAAACTGTTTTTT. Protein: CSARGSGAGPEKLFF.

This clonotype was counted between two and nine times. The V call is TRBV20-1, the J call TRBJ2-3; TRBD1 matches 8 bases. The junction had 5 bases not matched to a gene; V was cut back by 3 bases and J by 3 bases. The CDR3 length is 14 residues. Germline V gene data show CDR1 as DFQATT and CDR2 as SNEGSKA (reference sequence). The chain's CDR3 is CSARDRDRTDTQYF. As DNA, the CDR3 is TGCAGTGCTAGGGACAGGGATCGGACAGATACGCAGTATTTT.

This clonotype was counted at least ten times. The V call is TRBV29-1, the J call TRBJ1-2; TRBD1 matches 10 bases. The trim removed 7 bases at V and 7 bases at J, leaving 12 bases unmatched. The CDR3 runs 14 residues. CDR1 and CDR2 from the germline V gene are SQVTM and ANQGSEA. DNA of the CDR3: TGCAGCGCTAAGTTGGGACAGGGGATGGGTGGCTACACCTTC. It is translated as CSAKLGQGMGGYTF.

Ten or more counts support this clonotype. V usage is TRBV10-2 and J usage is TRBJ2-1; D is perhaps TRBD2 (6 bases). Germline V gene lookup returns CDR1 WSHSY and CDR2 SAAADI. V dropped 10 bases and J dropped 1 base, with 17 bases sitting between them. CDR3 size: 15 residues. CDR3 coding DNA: TGCGCCACTCTTGACGGGGGTAGGTCCTACAATGAGCAGTTCTTC. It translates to CATLDGGRSYNEQFF.